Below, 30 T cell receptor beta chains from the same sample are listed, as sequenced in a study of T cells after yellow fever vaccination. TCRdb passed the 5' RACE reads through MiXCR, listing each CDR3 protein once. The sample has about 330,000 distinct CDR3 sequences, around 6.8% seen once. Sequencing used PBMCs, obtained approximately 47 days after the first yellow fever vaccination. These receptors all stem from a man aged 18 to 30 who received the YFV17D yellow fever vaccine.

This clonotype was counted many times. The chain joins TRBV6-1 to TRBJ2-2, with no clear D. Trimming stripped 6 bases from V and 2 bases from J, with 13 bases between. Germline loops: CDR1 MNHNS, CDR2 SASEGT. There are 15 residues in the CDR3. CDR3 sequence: CASSQGTANTGELFF. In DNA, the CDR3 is TGTGCCAGCAGCCAAGGAACGGCTAACACCGGGGAGCTGTTTTTT.

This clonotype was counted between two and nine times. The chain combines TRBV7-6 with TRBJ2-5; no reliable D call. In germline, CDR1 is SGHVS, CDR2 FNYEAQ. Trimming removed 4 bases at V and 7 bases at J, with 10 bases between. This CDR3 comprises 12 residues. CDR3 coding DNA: TGTGCCAGCAGCTCCCCAAGTGGGACCCAGTACTTC. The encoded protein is CASSSPSGTQYF.

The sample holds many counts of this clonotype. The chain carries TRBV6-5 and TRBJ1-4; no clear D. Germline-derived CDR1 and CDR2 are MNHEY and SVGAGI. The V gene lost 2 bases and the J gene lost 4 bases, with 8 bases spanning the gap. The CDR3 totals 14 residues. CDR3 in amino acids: CASSYRRSNEKLFF. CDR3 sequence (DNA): TGTGCCAGCAGTTACCGACGGAGTAATGAAAAACTGTTTTTT.

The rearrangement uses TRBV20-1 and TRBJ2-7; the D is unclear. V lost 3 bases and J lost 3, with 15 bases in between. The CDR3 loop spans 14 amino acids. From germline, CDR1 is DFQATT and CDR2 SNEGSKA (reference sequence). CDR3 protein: CSARSGSVDYEQYV. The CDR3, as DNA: TGCAGTGCTAGGTCAGGTTCGGTCGACTACGAGCAGTACGTC.

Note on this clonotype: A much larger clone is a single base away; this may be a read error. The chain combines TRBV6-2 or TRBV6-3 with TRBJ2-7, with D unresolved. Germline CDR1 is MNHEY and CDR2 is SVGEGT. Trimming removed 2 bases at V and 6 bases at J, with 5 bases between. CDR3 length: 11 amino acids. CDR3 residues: CASSYHSEQYF. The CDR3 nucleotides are TGTGCCAGCAGTTACCACTCCGAGCAGTACTTC.

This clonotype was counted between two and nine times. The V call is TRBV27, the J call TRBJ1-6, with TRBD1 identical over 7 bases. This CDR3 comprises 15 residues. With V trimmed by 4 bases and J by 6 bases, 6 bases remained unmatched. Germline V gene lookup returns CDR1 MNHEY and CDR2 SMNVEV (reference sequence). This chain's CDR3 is CASSSRQGTNSPLHF. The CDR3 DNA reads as TGTGCCAGCAGTTCCAGACAGGGAACTAATTCACCCCTCCACTTT.

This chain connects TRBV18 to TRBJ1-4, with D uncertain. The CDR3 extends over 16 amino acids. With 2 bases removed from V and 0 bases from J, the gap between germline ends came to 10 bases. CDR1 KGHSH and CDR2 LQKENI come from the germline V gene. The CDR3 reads CASSPNPVATNEKLFF. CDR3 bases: TGTGCCAGCTCACCAAACCCCGTTGCAACTAATGAAAAACTGTTTTTT.

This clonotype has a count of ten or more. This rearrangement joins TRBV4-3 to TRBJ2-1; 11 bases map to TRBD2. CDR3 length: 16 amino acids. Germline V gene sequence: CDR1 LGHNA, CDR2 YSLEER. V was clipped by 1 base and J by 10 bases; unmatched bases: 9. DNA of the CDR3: TGCGCCAGCAGCCAAGTAGCGGGGGGGCGGAATGAAGAGCAGTTCTTC. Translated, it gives CASSQVAGGRNEEQFF.

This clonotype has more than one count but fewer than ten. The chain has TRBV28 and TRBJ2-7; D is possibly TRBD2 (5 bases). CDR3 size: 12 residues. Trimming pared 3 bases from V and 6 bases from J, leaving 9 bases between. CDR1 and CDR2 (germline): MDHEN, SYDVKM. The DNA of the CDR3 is TGTGCCAGCAGTTTTGCCAGCGGCGAGCAGTACGTC. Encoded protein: CASSFASGEQYV.

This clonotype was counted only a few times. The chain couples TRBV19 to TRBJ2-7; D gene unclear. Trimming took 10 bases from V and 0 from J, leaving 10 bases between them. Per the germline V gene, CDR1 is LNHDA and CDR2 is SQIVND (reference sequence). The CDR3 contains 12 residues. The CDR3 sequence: CATAKSSYEQYF. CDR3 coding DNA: TGTGCCACTGCGAAGAGCTCCTACGAGCAGTACTTC.

CDR3 residues: CASSSFETGNTEAFF. As DNA, the CDR3 is TGTGCCAGCAGCAGCTTCGAAACGGGAAACACTGAAGCTTTCTTT. The chain combines TRBV7-9 with TRBJ1-1; D gene ambiguous. The CDR3 consists of 15 residues. The germline V gene encodes CDR1 SEHNR and CDR2 FQNEAQ (reference sequence). Between the trimmed V and J ends, which lost 5 bases and 2 bases, there was a span of 15 bases.

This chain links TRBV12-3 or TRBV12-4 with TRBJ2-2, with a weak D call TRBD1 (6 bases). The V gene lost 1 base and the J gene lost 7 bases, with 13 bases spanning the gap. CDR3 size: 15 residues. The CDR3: CASSLVRGRGGELFF. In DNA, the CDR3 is TGTGCCAGCAGTTTAGTCCGGGGCAGGGGCGGGGAGCTGTTTTTT.

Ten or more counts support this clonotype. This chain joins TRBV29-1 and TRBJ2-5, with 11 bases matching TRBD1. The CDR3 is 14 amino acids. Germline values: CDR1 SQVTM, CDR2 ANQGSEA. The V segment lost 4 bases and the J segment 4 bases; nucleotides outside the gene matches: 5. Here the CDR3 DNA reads TGCAGCGTTGTAGGACAGGGGGCCGTAGAGACCCAGTACTTC. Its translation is CSVVGQGAVETQYF.

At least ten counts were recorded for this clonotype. The CDR3 is CASSPPPYNEQFF. The DNA for the CDR3 is TGTGCCAGCAGCCCCCCCCCTTACAATGAGCAGTTCTTC. This chain links TRBV7-3 with TRBJ2-1; unclear D gene. CDR1 SGHTA and CDR2 FQGTGA come from the germline V gene. The CDR3 has 13 amino acids. With 5 bases removed from V and 4 bases from J, the gap between germline ends came to 9 bases.

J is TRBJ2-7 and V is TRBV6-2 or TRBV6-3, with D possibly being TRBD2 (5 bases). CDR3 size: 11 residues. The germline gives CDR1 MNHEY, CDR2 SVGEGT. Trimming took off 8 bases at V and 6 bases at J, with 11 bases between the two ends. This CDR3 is CASSYGIEQYV. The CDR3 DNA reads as TGTGCCAGCTCCTACGGGATCGAGCAGTACGTC.

CDR3 protein: CASSARWALAGGSEQFF. In DNA, the CDR3 is TGTGCCAGTAGTGCCCGGTGGGCTCTAGCGGGGGGGAGTGAGCAGTTCTTC. The chain combines TRBV19 with TRBJ2-1, with 12 positions matching TRBD2. Germline CDR1 is LNHDA and CDR2 is SQIVND (reference sequence). V gave up 5 bases and J gave up 9 bases; unmatched junction bases: 14. The CDR3 covers 17 residues.

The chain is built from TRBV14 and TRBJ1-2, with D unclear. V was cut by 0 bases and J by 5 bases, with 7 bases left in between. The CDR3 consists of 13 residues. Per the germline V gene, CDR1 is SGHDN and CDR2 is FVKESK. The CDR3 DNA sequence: TGTGCCAGCAGCCAAGATTTGCAGTATGGCTACACCTTC. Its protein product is CASSQDLQYGYTF.

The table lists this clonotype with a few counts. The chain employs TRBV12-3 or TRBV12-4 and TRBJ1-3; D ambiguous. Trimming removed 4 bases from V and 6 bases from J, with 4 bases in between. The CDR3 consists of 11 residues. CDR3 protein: CASSSENTIYF. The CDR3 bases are TGTGCCAGCAGTTCGGAAAACACCATATATTTT.

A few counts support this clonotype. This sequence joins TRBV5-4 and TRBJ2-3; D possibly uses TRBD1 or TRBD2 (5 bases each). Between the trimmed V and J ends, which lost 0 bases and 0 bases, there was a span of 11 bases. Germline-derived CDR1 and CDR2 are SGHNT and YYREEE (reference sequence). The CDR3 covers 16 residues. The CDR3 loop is CASSLAGRGSTDTQYF. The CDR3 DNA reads TGTGCCAGCAGCTTGGCGGGGCGCGGGAGCACAGATACGCAGTATTTT.

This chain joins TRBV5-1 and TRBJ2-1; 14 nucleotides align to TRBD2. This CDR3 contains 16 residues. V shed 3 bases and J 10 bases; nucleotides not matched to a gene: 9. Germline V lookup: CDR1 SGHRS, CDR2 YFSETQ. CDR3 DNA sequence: TGCGCCAGCAGCTCGGGGACTAGCGGGGGCCTCGGGGAGCAGTTCTTC. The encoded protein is CASSSGTSGGLGEQFF. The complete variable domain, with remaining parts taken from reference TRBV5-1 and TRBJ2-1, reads KAGVTQTPRYLIKTRGQQVTLSCSPISGHRSVSWYQQTPGQGLQFLFEYFSETQRNKGNFPGRFSGRQFSNSRSEMNVSTLELGDSALYLCASSSGTSGGLGEQFFGPGTRLTVL.

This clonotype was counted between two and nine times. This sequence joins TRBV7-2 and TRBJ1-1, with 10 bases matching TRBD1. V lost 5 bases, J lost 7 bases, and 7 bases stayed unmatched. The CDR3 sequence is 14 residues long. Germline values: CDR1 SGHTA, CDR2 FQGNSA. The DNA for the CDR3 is TGTGCCAGCAGCGGGGACAGGGGCCGAAGTGAAGCTTTCTTT. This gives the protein CASSGDRGRSEAFF.

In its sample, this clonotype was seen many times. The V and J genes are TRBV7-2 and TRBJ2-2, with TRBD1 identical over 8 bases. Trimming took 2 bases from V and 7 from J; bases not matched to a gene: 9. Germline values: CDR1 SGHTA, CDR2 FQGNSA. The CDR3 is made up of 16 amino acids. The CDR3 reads CASSLQGATGVGELFF. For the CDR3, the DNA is TGTGCCAGCAGCTTACAGGGGGCGACTGGGGTCGGGGAGCTGTTTTTT.

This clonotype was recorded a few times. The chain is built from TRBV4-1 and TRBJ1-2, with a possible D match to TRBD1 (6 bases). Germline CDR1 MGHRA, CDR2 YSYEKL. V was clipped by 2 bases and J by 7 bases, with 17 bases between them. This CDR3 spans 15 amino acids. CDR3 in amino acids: CASSQPITGILGYTF. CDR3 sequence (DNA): TGCGCCAGCAGCCAACCTATTACAGGGATCCTTGGCTACACCTTC.

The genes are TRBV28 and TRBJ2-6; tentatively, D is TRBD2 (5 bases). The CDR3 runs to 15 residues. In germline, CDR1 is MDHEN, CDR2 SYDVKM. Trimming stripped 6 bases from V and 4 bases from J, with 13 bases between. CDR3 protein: CASRRSTGGANVLTF. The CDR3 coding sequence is TGTGCCAGCAGACGATCGACGGGGGGGGCCAACGTCCTGACTTTC.

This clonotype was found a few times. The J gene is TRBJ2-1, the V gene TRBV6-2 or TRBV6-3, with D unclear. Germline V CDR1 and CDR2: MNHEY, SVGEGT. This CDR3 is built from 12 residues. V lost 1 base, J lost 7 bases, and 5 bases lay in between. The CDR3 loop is CASSYFNNEQFF. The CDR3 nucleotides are TGTGCCAGCAGTTACTTCAATAATGAGCAGTTCTTC.

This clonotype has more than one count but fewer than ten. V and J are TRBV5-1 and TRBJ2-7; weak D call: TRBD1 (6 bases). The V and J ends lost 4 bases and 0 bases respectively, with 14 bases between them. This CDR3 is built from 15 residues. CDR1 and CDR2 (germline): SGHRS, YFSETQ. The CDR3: CASSPQGPSSYEQYV. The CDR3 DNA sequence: TGCGCCAGCAGCCCCCAGGGGCCCAGCTCCTACGAGCAGTACGTC.

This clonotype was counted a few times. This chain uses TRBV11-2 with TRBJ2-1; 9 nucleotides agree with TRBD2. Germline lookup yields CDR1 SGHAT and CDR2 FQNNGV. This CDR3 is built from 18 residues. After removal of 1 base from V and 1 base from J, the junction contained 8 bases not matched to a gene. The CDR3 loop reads CASSLVGGLAGSYNEQFF. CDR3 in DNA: TGTGCCAGCAGCTTAGTTGGCGGTCTAGCGGGGTCCTACAATGAGCAGTTCTTC.

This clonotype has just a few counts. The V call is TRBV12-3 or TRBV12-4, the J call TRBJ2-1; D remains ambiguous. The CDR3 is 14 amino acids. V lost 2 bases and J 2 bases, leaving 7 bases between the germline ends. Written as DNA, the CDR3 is TGTGCCAGCAGTTTACTGTCGGCCTACAATGAGCAGTTCTTC. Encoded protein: CASSLLSAYNEQFF.

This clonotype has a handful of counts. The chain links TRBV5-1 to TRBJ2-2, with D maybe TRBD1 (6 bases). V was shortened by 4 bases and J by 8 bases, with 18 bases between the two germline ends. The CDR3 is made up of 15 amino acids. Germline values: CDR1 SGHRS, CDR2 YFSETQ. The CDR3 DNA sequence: TGCGCCAGCAGCCCGGCCTCCAGGGGCCAGGGGGAGCTGTTTTTT. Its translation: CASSPASRGQGELFF.

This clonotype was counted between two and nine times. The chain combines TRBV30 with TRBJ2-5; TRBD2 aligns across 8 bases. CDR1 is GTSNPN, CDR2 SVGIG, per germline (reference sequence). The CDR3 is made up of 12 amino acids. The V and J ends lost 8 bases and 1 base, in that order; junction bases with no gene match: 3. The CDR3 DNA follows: TGTGCCCGACGGGGGGGCCAAGAGACCCAGTACTTC. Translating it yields CARRGGQETQYF.